This passage covers 25 T cell receptor beta chains from one sample sequenced in a study of CD8 T cells in Susac syndrome. RNA in amounts of about 0.5 to 1 ug was reverse transcribed with random hexamers. TCRdb reanalysed the immunoSEQ multiplex PCR reads using MiXCR and keeps one entry per CDR3 protein. Among about 240,000 distinct CDR3 sequences listed, around 96% were seen once. Specimen: CD4+ T cells from PBMCs. The origin of the receptors is a human donor with Susac syndrome.

The chain is built from TRBV7-9 and TRBJ2-1, with D perhaps TRBD2 (6 bases). CDR1 and CDR2 (germline): SEHNR, FQNEAQ (reference sequence). The V end lost 5 bases, the J end lost 3 bases, and 14 bases lay between the germline ends. The CDR3 has 15 residues. The CDR3 sequence is CASSRDSTNYNEQFF. In nucleotides, the CDR3 is TGTGCCAGCAGCCGGGACTCGACGAACTACAATGAGCAGTTCTTC.

This sequence joins TRBV24-1 and TRBJ2-1, with TRBD2 matching 9 bases. The V gene end was trimmed by 3 bases and the J gene end by 9 bases; junction bases not matched to a gene: 14. Germline CDR1 reads KGHDR; CDR2 reads SFDVKD. This CDR3 contains 17 residues. In DNA form, the CDR3 reads TGTGCCACCAGTGATCTTACCGGGACTAGCCTCTTCGGTGAGCAGTTCTTC. The encoded protein is CATSDLTGTSLFGEQFF.

The chain carries TRBV20-1 and TRBJ2-3, with TRBD2 identical over 10 bases. The V gene's germline CDR1 is DFQATT and CDR2 SNEGSKA (reference sequence). Trimming at V came to 1 base and at J to 4 bases, leaving 5 bases not matched to a gene. CDR3 length equals 15 residues. The CDR3 region has the DNA TGCAGTGCTAGAGTACCAGCGGGAGGGCCAGATACGCAGTATTTT. Translation: CSARVPAGGPDTQYF.

The rearrangement uses TRBV24-1 and TRBJ2-2; 8 positions match TRBD1. V shed 1 base and J 0 bases; nucleotides not matched to a gene: 6. This CDR3 has 18 residues. Germline lookup yields CDR1 KGHDR and CDR2 SFDVKD. This CDR3 is CATSDFGDRRSNTGELFF. CDR3 DNA: TGTGCCACCAGTGATTTCGGGGACAGGCGATCGAACACCGGGGAGCTGTTTTTT.

This clonotype was counted a single time. This chain uses TRBV18 with TRBJ2-7; 10 bases fit TRBD1. The CDR3 runs 16 residues. Germline loops: CDR1 KGHSH, CDR2 LQKENI. V lost 0 bases and J lost 3; bases outside the gene matches: 5. As DNA, the CDR3 is TGTGCCAGCTCACCACCTCCAGGACAGGGGGTCTACGAGCAGTACTTC. Encoded protein: CASSPPPGQGVYEQYF. The whole variable domain, remainder taken from reference TRBV18 and TRBJ2-7, is NAGVMQNPRHLVRRRGQEARLRCSPMKGHSHVYWYRQLPEEGLKFMVYLQKENIIDESGMPKERFSAEFPKEGPSILRIQQVVRGDSAAYFCASSPPPGQGVYEQYFGPGTRLTVT.

The chain is built from TRBV29-1 and TRBJ2-7, with 12 bases that match TRBD1. The CDR3 has 13 amino acids. J gave up 5 bases and V 7 bases, and 6 bases lay outside the gene matches. Germline lookup yields CDR1 SQVTM and CDR2 ANQGSEA. As DNA, the CDR3 is TGCAGCGGAACCGGGACAGGGGGCGACGAGCAGTACTTC. It translates to CSGTGTGGDEQYF.

This clonotype appeared once. This CDR3 reads CASGLTEPDYNEQFF. CDR3 DNA sequence: TGTGCTAGTGGTTTGACGGAGCCGGACTACAATGAGCAGTTCTTC. J is TRBJ2-1 and V is TRBV12-5, with D hard to call. The length of the CDR3 is 15 residues. In germline, CDR1 is LGHNT, CDR2 FRNRAP. V gave up 2 bases and J gave up 3 bases, with 11 bases separating them.

The chain uses TRBV20-1 and TRBJ2-7; TRBD2 is a possible D gene (6 bases). Per germline, CDR1 DFQATT and CDR2 SNEGSKA (reference sequence). The CDR3 totals 13 residues. The V end lost 0 bases, the J end lost 8 bases, and 14 bases lay between the germline ends. CDR3 nucleotide sequence: TGCAGTGCTAGAGATCTGGGACTGGCGAAGCAGTACTTC. Residues: CSARDLGLAKQYF.

The chain carries TRBV20-1 and TRBJ2-3, with D tentatively TRBD1 (5 bases). Germline-derived CDR1 and CDR2 are DFQATT and SNEGSKA (reference sequence). The CDR3 totals 13 residues. V dropped 7 bases and J dropped 2 bases, with 13 bases sitting between them. CDR3 nucleotides: TGCAGTGTTCACACAGGTCTCACAGATACGCAGTATTTT. This translates into CSVHTGLTDTQYF.

This chain uses TRBV29-1 with TRBJ1-1; a possible D gene is TRBD1 (5 bases). Germline V gene lookup returns CDR1 SQVTM and CDR2 ANQGSEA. The V gene lost 6 bases and the J gene lost 6 bases, with 20 bases spanning the gap. There are 14 residues in the CDR3. The CDR3 sequence is CSVARVTGAAEAFF. CDR3 in DNA: TGCAGCGTCGCACGGGTGACTGGGGCTGCTGAAGCTTTCTTT.

The chain is built from TRBV5-4 and TRBJ2-4, with D tentatively TRBD1 (6 bases). The CDR3 covers 14 residues. V was pared by 2 bases and J by 0 bases, with 6 bases between. From germline, CDR1 is SGHNT and CDR2 YYREEE (reference sequence). The CDR3 sequence is CASSLQGAKNIQYF. CDR3 in DNA: TGTGCCAGCAGCTTACAGGGAGCCAAAAACATTCAGTACTTC.

The V and J genes are TRBV18 and TRBJ2-1; a weak D match, TRBD2 (5 bases). With 3 bases removed from V and 1 base from J, the gap between germline ends came to 16 bases. CDR3 length: 17 residues. CDR1 is KGHSH, CDR2 LQKENI, per germline. The chain's CDR3 is CASSPFYQPGSYNEQFF. CDR3 DNA sequence: TGTGCCAGCTCACCTTTTTATCAGCCGGGGTCCTACAATGAGCAGTTCTTC.

The rearrangement joins TRBV5-4 to TRBJ2-5; a weak D match, TRBD1 (5 bases). This CDR3 spans 14 amino acids. V gave up 5 bases and J gave up 8 bases, with 19 bases separating them. The germline V gene encodes CDR1 SGHNT and CDR2 YYREEE (reference sequence). CDR3 amino acids: CASRPDSAMGTQYF. The CDR3 DNA sequence: TGTGCCAGCAGGCCTGACAGTGCGATGGGAACCCAGTACTTC.

V gene TRBV30 combines with J gene TRBJ1-2; no definite D call. CDR1 GTSNPN and CDR2 SVGIG come from the germline V gene (reference sequence). Trimming shortened V by 0 bases and J by 8 bases, and 10 bases separated the two germline ends. The CDR3 is 12 residues long. This CDR3 reads CAWSVRPSGYTF. CDR3 nucleotides: TGTGCCTGGAGTGTAAGACCAAGCGGCTACACCTTC.

The chain is built from TRBV27 and TRBJ1-2, with 8 bases aligning to TRBD1. The trim removed 7 bases at V and 7 bases at J, leaving 5 bases unmatched. The CDR3 length is 12 residues. The V gene's germline CDR1 is MNHEY and CDR2 SMNVEV (reference sequence). The DNA for the CDR3 is TGTGCCAGCATGACAGGGGAATCTGGCTACACCTTC. It yields the protein CASMTGESGYTF.

The chain recombines TRBV20-1 with TRBJ1-1; 9 bases are a match to TRBD1. The CDR3 extends over 13 amino acids. Germline CDR1 and CDR2: DFQATT and SNEGSKA (reference sequence). V lost 6 bases and J lost 1; bases outside the gene matches: 3. CDR3 DNA sequence: TGCAGTGCCGTACAGGGGGCGAACACTGAAGCTTTCTTT. Protein sequence: CSAVQGANTEAFF.

In DNA form, the CDR3 reads TGTGCCAGCGGGTCCGGACAGAACACCGGGGAGCTGTTTTTT. Translated, it gives CASGSGQNTGELFF. The gene calls are TRBV7-9 and TRBJ2-2; maybe TRBD1 (5 bases). Germline values: CDR1 SEHNR, CDR2 FQNEAQ (reference sequence). CDR3 length equals 14 residues. Trimming shortened V by 8 bases and J by 1 base, and 11 bases separated the two germline ends. Full variable domain (rest looked up from reference TRBV7-9 and TRBJ2-2): DTGVSQNPRHKITKRGQNVTFRCDPISEHNRLYWYRQTLGQGPEFLTYFQNEAQLEKSRLLSDRFSAERPKGSFSTLEIQRTEQGDSAMYLCASGSGQNTGELFFGEGSRLTVL.

This chain uses TRBV25-1 with TRBJ2-7; TRBD1 matches at 9 bases. The germline gives CDR1 MGHDK, CDR2 SYGVNS. V was clipped by 5 bases and J by 0 bases; unmatched bases: 5. This CDR3 region has 15 residues. The CDR3 coding sequence is TGTGCCAGCAGTAACGACAGGGGGGACTCCTACGAGCAGTACTTC. It specifies CASSNDRGDSYEQYF.

The rearrangement links TRBV18 to TRBJ2-1; 7 bases agree with TRBD2. V was pared by 2 bases and J by 0 bases, with 10 bases of the junction left unmatched. CDR1 and CDR2 from the germline V gene are KGHSH and LQKENI. This CDR3 has 18 residues. The CDR3 sequence: CASSPRGTGGASYNEQFF. CDR3 coding DNA: TGTGCCAGCTCACCAAGGGGTACGGGGGGAGCCTCCTACAATGAGCAGTTCTTC.

This rearrangement joins TRBV3-1 to TRBJ2-5; no reliable D call. Between the trimmed V and J ends, which lost 4 bases and 7 bases, there was a span of 19 bases. Germline V gene sequence: CDR1 LGHDT, CDR2 YNNKEL (reference sequence). The CDR3 runs 15 residues. DNA for the CDR3: TGTGCCAGCAGCCCTGGAGCCCCACAGAGAGCGACCCAGTACTTC. Amino acids: CASSPGAPQRATQYF.

This rearrangement joins TRBV28 to TRBJ1-2; no clear D gene. The CDR3 totals 14 residues. The V end was cut by 7 bases, the J end by 8 bases, with 20 bases between. Germline-derived CDR1 and CDR2 are MDHEN and SYDVKM. The CDR3 region is CASNKATSGFGYTF. The CDR3, as DNA: TGTGCCAGCAACAAAGCTACGTCGGGGTTCGGCTACACCTTC.

The chain uses TRBV19 and TRBJ2-1; the D gene is possibly TRBD2 (6 bases). V was trimmed by 11 bases and J by 0 bases, leaving 14 bases between them. CDR1 and CDR2 from the germline V gene are LNHDA and SQIVND (reference sequence). The CDR3 is made up of 14 amino acids. CDR3 residues: CAPTGDSSYNEQFF. CDR3 in DNA: TGTGCCCCAACGGGAGATAGCTCCTACAATGAGCAGTTCTTC.

This chain links TRBV12-3 or TRBV12-4 with TRBJ2-1; D unresolved. The CDR3 loop spans 12 amino acids. The ends were cut back, 6 bases at V and 8 bases at J, with 11 bases in the middle. For the CDR3, the DNA is TGTGCCAGCAGACTGCCTCCGGATGAGCAGTTCTTC. This gives the protein CASRLPPDEQFF.

The chain combines TRBV24-1 with TRBJ1-5; D possibly corresponds to TRBD1 (6 bases). Per the germline V gene, CDR1 is KGHDR and CDR2 is SFDVKD. CDR3 length equals 13 residues. V was clipped by 8 bases and J by 9 bases, with 16 bases between them. The CDR3 DNA follows: TGTGCCACCAATCAGGGGTATGGTTTGCCCCAGCATTTT. Residues: CATNQGYGLPQHF.

The chain links TRBV2 to TRBJ2-1; TRBD2 aligns across 10 bases. The CDR3 length is 14 residues. V shed 9 bases, J shed 4 bases, and the junction held 6 bases outside the gene matches. Germline CDR1 reads SNHLY; CDR2 reads FYNNEI. CDR3 nucleotide sequence: TGTGCCAGTAACCTAGCGGGAGTGTACAATGAGCAGTTCTTC. Translating it yields CASNLAGVYNEQFF. Together with reference TRBV2 and TRBJ2-1, the CDR3 gives the full variable domain: EPEVTQTPSHQVTQMGQEVILRCVPISNHLYFYWYRQILGQKVEFLVSFYNNEISEKSEIFDDQFSVERPDGSNFTLKIRSTKLEDSAMYFCASNLAGVYNEQFFGPGTRLTVL.